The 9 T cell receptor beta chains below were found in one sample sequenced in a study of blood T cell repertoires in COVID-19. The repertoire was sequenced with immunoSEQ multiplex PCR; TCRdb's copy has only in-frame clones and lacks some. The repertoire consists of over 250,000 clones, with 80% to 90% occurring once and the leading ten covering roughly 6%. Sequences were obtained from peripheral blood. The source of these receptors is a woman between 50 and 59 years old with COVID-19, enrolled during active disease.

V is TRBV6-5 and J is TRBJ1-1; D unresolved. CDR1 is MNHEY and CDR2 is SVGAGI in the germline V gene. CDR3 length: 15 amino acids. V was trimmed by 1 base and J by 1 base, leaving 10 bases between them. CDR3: CASSYFPGTNTEAFF. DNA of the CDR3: TGTGCCAGCAGTTACTTTCCAGGAACGAACACTGAAGCTTTCTTT.

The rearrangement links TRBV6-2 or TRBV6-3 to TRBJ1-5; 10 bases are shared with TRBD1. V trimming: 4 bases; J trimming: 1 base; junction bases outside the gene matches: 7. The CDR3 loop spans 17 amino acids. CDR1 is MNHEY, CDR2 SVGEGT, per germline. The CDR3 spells CASSSPGQGLSNQPQHF. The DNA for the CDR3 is TGTGCCAGCAGTTCCCCGGGACAGGGGTTAAGCAATCAGCCCCAGCATTTT.

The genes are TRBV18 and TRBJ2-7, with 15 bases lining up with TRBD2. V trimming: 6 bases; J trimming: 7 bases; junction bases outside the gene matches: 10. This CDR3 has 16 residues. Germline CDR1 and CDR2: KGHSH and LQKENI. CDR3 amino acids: CASSRGLAGGVWEQYF. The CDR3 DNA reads TGTGCCAGCTCCCGGGGACTAGCGGGAGGAGTTTGGGAGCAGTACTTC.

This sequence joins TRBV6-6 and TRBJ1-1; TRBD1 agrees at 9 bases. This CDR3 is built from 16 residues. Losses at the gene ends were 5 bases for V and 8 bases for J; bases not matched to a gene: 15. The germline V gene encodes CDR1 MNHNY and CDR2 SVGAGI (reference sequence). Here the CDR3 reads CASSPGGQGGFNEAFF. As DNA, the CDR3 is TGTGCCAGCAGTCCCGGGGGACAGGGAGGTTTTAACGAAGCTTTCTTT.

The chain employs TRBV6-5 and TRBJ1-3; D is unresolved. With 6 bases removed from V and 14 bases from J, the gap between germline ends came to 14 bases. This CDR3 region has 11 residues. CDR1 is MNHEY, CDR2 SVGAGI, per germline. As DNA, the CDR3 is TGTGCCAGCAGCATTAGCCGCGGCTTATATTTT. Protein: CASSISRGLYF.

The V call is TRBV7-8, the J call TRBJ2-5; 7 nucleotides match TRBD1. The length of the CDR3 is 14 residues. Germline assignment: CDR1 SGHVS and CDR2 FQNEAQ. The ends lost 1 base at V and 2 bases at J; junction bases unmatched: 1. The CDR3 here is CASSLVTGQETQYF. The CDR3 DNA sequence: TGTGCCAGCAGCTTAGTGACAGGGCAAGAGACCCAGTACTTC.

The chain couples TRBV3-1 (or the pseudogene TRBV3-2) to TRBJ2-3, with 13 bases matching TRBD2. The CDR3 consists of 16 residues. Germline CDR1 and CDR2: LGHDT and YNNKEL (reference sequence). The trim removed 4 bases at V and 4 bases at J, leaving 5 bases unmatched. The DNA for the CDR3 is TGTGCCAGCAGCCTTTTAGGACTAGCGGGAGCAGATACGCAGTATTTT. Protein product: CASSLLGLAGADTQYF.

The CDR3 here is CASRVVGQGAIEQYF. The CDR3 DNA follows: TGTGCCAGCAGAGTAGTGGGACAGGGGGCGATTGAGCAGTACTTC. V usage is TRBV11-2 and J usage is TRBJ2-7; 12 bases are a match to TRBD1. Germline lookup yields CDR1 SGHAT and CDR2 FQNNGV. The V and J ends lost 6 bases and 7 bases, in that order; junction bases with no gene match: 10. The CDR3 consists of 15 residues.

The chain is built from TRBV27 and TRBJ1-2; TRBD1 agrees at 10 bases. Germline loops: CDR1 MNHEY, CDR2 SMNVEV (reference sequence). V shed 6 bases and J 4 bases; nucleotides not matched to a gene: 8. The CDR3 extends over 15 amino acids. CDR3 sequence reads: CASSPRGTGVYGYTF. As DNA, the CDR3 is TGTGCCAGCAGCCCTCGGGGGACAGGGGTCTATGGCTACACCTTC.